This T cell receptor beta chain was retrieved from a study of T cells in Graves' hyperthyroidism and ophthalmopathy (dated by TCRdb to about 2019). Regarding the study in general: Peripheral blood samples were taken at initial diagnosis, before any treatment was given. A discovery cohort of fewer than 110 patients, 43 with Graves' ophthalmopathy and approximately 60 with stable Graves' hyperthyroidism, was used to find distinguishing TCR V-J signatures. Whether ophthalmopathy could be predicted prospectively was tested in an independent validation cohort made up of under 20 hyperthyroidism patients plus 17 patients who later progressed to ophthalmopathy. For training and testing, the 100 patients in the discovery cohort were randomly divided in a 7:3 ratio. In over five Graves' hyperthyroidism patients, the study also compared T-cell repertoires from thyroid tissue with T-cell repertoires from blood. Following sampling, methimazole starting at 30 mg daily was given to hyperthyroidism patients, and high-dose intravenous methylprednisolone was given to ophthalmopathy patients. According to the paper, TCR Vbeta CDR3 sequencing was carried out on about 140 peripheral blood samples, which came from over 40 ophthalmopathy, 80 or so hyperthyroidism and some 17 progressor patients. Broad study findings and their caveats: Ophthalmopathy was separated from stable hyperthyroidism by a 13 V-J signature model, with roughly 88% sensitivity and approximately 84% specificity obtained in cross-validation and 80%/75% obtained in testing. During validation, the model predicted progression to ophthalmopathy a median of roughly six months ahead of onset, with more than 55% sensitivity and 72.22% specificity. No statistical method was used to fix the sample size in advance, and group allocation was not hidden from the investigators. Most expanded thyroid clonotypes (frequency above 0.001) were also found in blood, which suggests that blood repertoires may mirror thyroid immune responses.

Amplification of TCR beta CDR3 regions was carried out from RNA transcripts. For the first round of RT-PCR on the TCR CDR3, the HTBI primer set was used together with the Qiagen OneStep RT-PCR kit. The libraries were constructed in a second round of multiplex PCR and then size-selected and purified. Sequencing of the libraries was done on an Illumina HiSeq2000 using paired-end 100 bp reads. In the authors' own workflow: Raw data were processed with SOAPnuke, discarding reads with adapters, uncalled bases, mean Phred below 15, or no exact constant-primer or identifier match. COPE v1.2.5 was used to merge high-quality paired reads, and clonotypes were defined as unique nucleotide sequences. MiTCR v1.1 was used to align the clonotypes against IMGT TRBV, TRBD and TRBJ reference segments. The analysis included only V-J combinations with a frequency above 0.0001, which together covered roughly 99% of the repertoires. A TCS score was defined as the ratio between F50 (clonal expansion) and ExV (chaos), using BLOSUM62-based TCRdist between CDR3 peptides within each V-J. Welch's t-statistics and random forest reduced around 510 V-J features to about 13, which were used in a naive Bayes classifier (R e1071). TCRdb applied fastp at Q25 and MiXCR to the public reads, then kept only in-frame beta chains. Here each entry gathers all rows of one CDR3 protein and keeps the most common genes and DNA. None of the V and J calls come from the authors' own analysis; TCRdb made them. For this sample there are some 370,000 distinct CDR3 sequences; roughly an eighth appear just once. Of the sample, around 28% is held by the ten largest clones.

This clonotype was observed many times. What antigen it recognizes has not been identified. The input lacks base qualities; no much larger clone sits a single base away. Ophthalmopathy patients had moderately to severely active disease, with a Clinical Activity Score of 3 or more, a NOSPECS grade of 4 or more, and a disease duration of less than 3 months. Any patient with an uncontrolled infection, another autoimmune disease, pregnancy or lactation was excluded. Diagnoses were established on the basis of clinical symptoms, serum thyroxine and TRAb, thyroid ultrasound, and orbital computed tomography. PBMCs were isolated from 10 ml of fresh peripheral blood by Ficoll-Paque density gradient centrifugation. Total RNA was extracted using Trizol reagent, and RNA quality was assessed on an Agilent 2100 Bioanalyzer. The germline V and J ends show losses of 5 bases and 4 bases respectively, and no gene match explains 6 bases of the junction. From the cysteine through the phenylalanine, the CDR3 covers 14 amino acids. Only the CDR3 portion is preserved as DNA: 42 bases, with reading frame beginning at the first base.

The TCR originated in a man between 50 and 59 years old with Graves' ophthalmopathy. The chain was built from TRBV12-3 or TRBV12-4 and TRBJ1-2; the central 8 bases match TRBD1. The sequencing sample was made of blood. In nucleotides, the sequence is TGTGCCAGCAGTCCGGACAGGGCGGGCTATGGCTACACCTTC. Its protein product is CASSPDRAGYGYTF.